A selection of T cell receptor beta chains follows, all from one sample in a study of T-cell reconstitution after alpha-beta-depleted transplantation in children. MiXCR was run by TCRdb on the PCR reads, yielding one entry per CDR3 protein. In the table there are roughly 490,000 distinct CDR3 sequences, about an eighth of which are singletons. The sample here was PBMCs, mostly from graft donor cells, taken 180 days after TCRalphabeta/CD19-depleted stem cell transplant. These TCRs come from a female patient between 2 and 10 years old who had a stem cell transplant for aplastic anemia, so the T cells may come from the graft donor. Each CDR3 is given with its conserved first and last residue. The order of the fields is D gene, clone size, J gene, V gene, CDR3 DNA, CDR3 protein. The D gene is left open where the match is weak. Clone size, where shown, is once, few, many, or a class for clones that have expanded.

d_call: TRBD1; clone_size: -; j_call: TRBJ1-2; v_call: TRBV10-3; cdr3_nt: TGTGCCATCAGTATGGGGCAACAGGGGAACTATGGCTACACCTTC; cdr3_aa: CAISMGQQGNYGYTF
d_call: -; clone_size: few; j_call: TRBJ2-7; v_call: TRBV29-1; cdr3_nt: TGCAGCGTTGCAGCCAGTCGAGAGTACGAGCAGTACTTC; cdr3_aa: CSVAASREYEQYF
d_call: -; clone_size: -; j_call: TRBJ1-1; v_call: TRBV12-3/TRBV12-4; cdr3_nt: TGTGCCAGCTGGGCAGGGGTGAACACTGAAGCTTTCTTT; cdr3_aa: CASWAGVNTEAFF
d_call: TRBD1; clone_size: few; j_call: TRBJ1-2; v_call: TRBV20-1; cdr3_nt: TGCAGTGCCGTCCTGACAGGGGGCGGCTATGGCTACACCTTC; cdr3_aa: CSAVLTGGGYGYTF
d_call: TRBD2; clone_size: -; j_call: TRBJ2-3; v_call: TRBV12-3/TRBV12-4; cdr3_nt: TGTGCCAGCAGTTTAAGCGGGGGGCGACGGGATACGCAGTATTTT; cdr3_aa: CASSLSGGRRDTQYF
d_call: -; clone_size: -; j_call: TRBJ1-2; v_call: TRBV2; cdr3_nt: TGTGCCAGCAGTGTATCAGGGATGGCTAACCGATCTAACTATGGCTACACCTTC; cdr3_aa: CASSVSGMANRSNYGYTF
d_call: -; clone_size: few; j_call: TRBJ1-5; v_call: TRBV12-3/TRBV12-4; cdr3_nt: TGTGCCAGCAGTTTTGGCCGCCGGGATCAGCCCCAGCATTTT; cdr3_aa: CASSFGRRDQPQHF
d_call: -; clone_size: few; j_call: TRBJ1-4; v_call: TRBV12-3/TRBV12-4; cdr3_nt: TGTGCCAGCAGTTTTTTGGGGGGGCGTATTAATGAAAAACTGTTTTTT; cdr3_aa: CASSFLGGRINEKLFF
d_call: -; clone_size: -; j_call: TRBJ2-1; v_call: TRBV5-4; cdr3_nt: TGTGCCAGCAGCTTCGGGGGGCCCCTACTCAACAATGAGCAGTTCTTC; cdr3_aa: CASSFGGPLLNNEQFF
d_call: TRBD1; clone_size: -; j_call: TRBJ2-1; v_call: TRBV4-1; cdr3_nt: TGCGCCAGCAGCCAAGATAGAGGGGGCCCCCCCTACAATGAGCAGTTCTTC; cdr3_aa: CASSQDRGGPPYNEQFF
d_call: -; clone_size: -; j_call: TRBJ2-3; v_call: TRBV7-2; cdr3_nt: TGTGCCAGCAGCTCAACCGGGACTGTCACAGATACGCAGTATTTT; cdr3_aa: CASSSTGTVTDTQYF
d_call: -; clone_size: few; j_call: TRBJ2-3; v_call: TRBV20-1; cdr3_nt: TGCAGTGCTCGAGTCTTGGGGGGCATCCACACAGATACGCAGTATTTT; cdr3_aa: CSARVLGGIHTDTQYF
d_call: -; clone_size: few; j_call: TRBJ2-3; v_call: TRBV13; cdr3_nt: TGTGCCAGCAGCTTAAGGCGGACCCACACAGATACGCAGTATTTT; cdr3_aa: CASSLRRTHTDTQYF
d_call: TRBD2; clone_size: few; j_call: TRBJ2-1; v_call: TRBV20-1; cdr3_nt: TGCAGTGTAGCCGGGACTAGCGATAATGAGCAGTTCTTC; cdr3_aa: CSVAGTSDNEQFF
d_call: TRBD1; clone_size: -; j_call: TRBJ1-5; v_call: TRBV7-9; cdr3_nt: TGTGCCAGCAGCTTAGCAGGACAGGGGACGCGCAATCAGCCCCAGCATTTT; cdr3_aa: CASSLAGQGTRNQPQHF
d_call: TRBD1; clone_size: many; j_call: TRBJ1-2; v_call: TRBV28; cdr3_nt: TGTGCCAGCAGTCACAGGGGAAACTATGGCTACACCTTC; cdr3_aa: CASSHRGNYGYTF
d_call: -; clone_size: few; j_call: TRBJ2-1; v_call: TRBV7-9; cdr3_nt: TGTGCCAGCAGCCCCTGGCCGGGGCCCAGGGGAGGGAATGAGCAGTTCTTC; cdr3_aa: CASSPWPGPRGGNEQFF
d_call: TRBD1; clone_size: -; j_call: TRBJ1-4; v_call: TRBV12-3/TRBV12-4; cdr3_nt: TGTGCCAGCACTCTTGGACAGGGAACTAATGAAAAACTGTTTTTT; cdr3_aa: CASTLGQGTNEKLFF